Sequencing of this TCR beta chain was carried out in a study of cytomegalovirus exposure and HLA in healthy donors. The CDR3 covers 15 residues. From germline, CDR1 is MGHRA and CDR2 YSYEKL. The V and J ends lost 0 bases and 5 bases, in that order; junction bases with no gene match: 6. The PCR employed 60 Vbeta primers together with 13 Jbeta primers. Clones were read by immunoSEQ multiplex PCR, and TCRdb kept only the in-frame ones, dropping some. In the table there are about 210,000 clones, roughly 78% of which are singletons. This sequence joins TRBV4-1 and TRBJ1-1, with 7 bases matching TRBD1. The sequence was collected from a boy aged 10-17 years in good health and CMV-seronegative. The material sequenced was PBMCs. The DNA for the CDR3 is TGCGCCAGCAGCCAAGATGACAGGGTTTGGACTGAAGCTTTCTTT. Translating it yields CASSQDDRVWTEAFF.